The clone carrying this T cell receptor (beta chain) was seen only a few times. The data derive from a study of blood T cells in healthy people across ages. Through a sample-barcoded 5' primer and a J-beta primer mix, a second PCR was run for about 6 to 11 cycles. MiXCR, run by TCRdb on the 5' RACE reads, gives a single entry per CDR3 protein. The sample contains 1.5 million to 2 million distinct CDR3 sequences, about 50% of which appear only once. V gave up 8 bases and J gave up 6 bases, with 20 bases separating them. The CDR3 has 15 amino acids. CDR1 SGHAT and CDR2 FQNNGV come from the germline V gene.

The sequence was obtained from a middle-aged woman in good health. The sample was blood. V and J are TRBV11-2 and TRBJ2-1; a weak D match, TRBD1 (5 bases). The CDR3 nucleotides are TGTGCCAGCGGGTTTGGCAGGGTCAACCGCAATGAGCAGTTCTTC. Translation gives CASGFGRVNRNEQFF.